This T cell receptor beta chain was sequenced for a study of cytomegalovirus exposure and HLA in healthy donors (dated by TCRdb to the late 2010s). In terms of the full investigation: In an earlier analysis of roughly 500 of the donors, 276 Gb of sequence data and 95 million to 130 million unique TCR beta sequences from roughly 190 million T cells were reported. An early release covering around 630 HLA-typed donors comprised around 300 gigabases of sequencing data and roughly 85 million unique TCR sequences. Of the roughly 400 genotyped donors, 65% to 90% fell in the genetic ancestry cluster associated with self-reported Caucasian donors. The study was designed to test whether signatures of past pathogen exposure could be identified by cataloging public T cell receptors. The study used immunosequencing to profile the T cell repertoires of around 600 subjects and linked those repertoires to cytomegalovirus serostatus. Along with the roughly 610-subject first cohort, a separate validation cohort of over 90 different subjects was used. To predict cytomegalovirus infection status, the study brought together high-throughput TCR immunosequencing, statistical association of individual TCRs with disease status, and machine learning. In a later analysis, previously published TCR beta repertoires from 550 to 700 donors were re-analyzed and high-resolution HLA genotyping was added so that TCR occurrence patterns could be studied. Rather than using new phenotypic data, the later analysis identified candidate immune exposures from TCR beta sequences and from how often those sequences occurred across donors. An earlier analysis of approximately 640 of the donors applied high-throughput TCR beta sequencing to assess whether each TCR beta V gene segment acted as functional or pseudogenic. Donor age, sex, ethnicity and CMV serostatus were compiled alongside the repertoire data. In a later genetic analysis, genome-wide SNP genotypes for about 55% of the roughly 670 donors were used, and that subset was treated as a discovery cohort. All discovery cohort repertoires had been generated on a single sequencing platform. HLA typing included class I and class II loci at four-digit resolution. Typing coverage varied by locus: about 620-630 donors for A, B, C, DRB1 and DQB1; more than 500 for DQA1; more than 600 for DPA1; fewer than 480 for DPB1. About five DR-DQ haplotypes were treated as single units for association and clustering because of strong linkage in the cohort. Among about 400 genotyped donors of the cohort, an average of approximately 200,000 unique TCR beta nucleotide sequences was sequenced per donor, of which about 19% were non-productive.

The CDR3 spans 16 residues, from the cysteine through the phenylalanine. The read is trimmed to its CDR3 DNA, 48 bases read in frame from base 1. V ends up 0 bases short and J 2 bases short, with an unmatched junction base count of 5. CDR1 SGDLS and CDR2 YYNGEE were looked up in the germline V gene. The cohort consisted of fewer than 700 healthy bone marrow donors. At the time of sampling, all cohort members were nominally healthy, though unrecorded immune exposures were likely present. The donor tested CMV seropositive, placing the donor among the roughly 300 seropositive members of the cohort. A peripheral blood sample was provided by each donor, and peripheral blood mononuclear cells were used for TCR beta sequencing. The Qiagen DNeasy Blood Extraction Kit was used to extract genomic DNA from the blood cell samples. The library was generated by the immunoSEQ multiplex PCR assay. For the multiplex PCR, a mixture combining 60 forward primers for TCR Vbeta segments and 13 reverse primers for TCR Jbeta segments was used. The CDR3 region of rearranged TCR beta genes was amplified from genomic DNA by a multiplex PCR assay. The amplified TCR beta libraries were sequenced on the Illumina HiSeq System as 87-base-pair reads. The original methods were these. Across the 500 to 750 repertoires, a later analysis counted roughly 84 million unique TCR beta chains, about 10 million of which were shared by at least two donors. To remove PCR and sequencing errors, raw reads were error-corrected and collapsed into unique sequences using a nearest-neighbor algorithm that merged closely related sequences. V, D and J gene segments were assigned by aligning CDR3 sequences to IMGT reference sequences. For a sequence to be retained, a match of at least six nucleotides was required to both a V gene segment and a J gene segment. A rearrangement was called productive if the CDR3 had no stop codons and remained in frame with V and J, and every other rearrangement was called non-productive. Following IMGT convention, CDR3 was defined as the stretch from the second conserved V-encoded cysteine up to the conserved J-encoded phenylalanine. The earlier analysis of about 610 of the donors excluded sequences that lacked an unambiguous match to a single V gene segment. An earlier analysis of a few hundred of the donors called V segments functional above 56.7% productive rearrangements and segregating when the between-donor standard deviation exceeded 5%. A statistical classification framework was developed to diagnose cytomegalovirus status using the catalog of TCR beta chain sequences. A later analysis assigned V and J genes by comparing TCR nucleotide sequences with IMGT/GENE-DB human TR gene sequences. The TCRdist pipeline was used in a later analysis to assign CDR3 sequences and most-parsimonious VDJ recombination scenarios. In a later analysis, every TCR beta chain was defined by the combination of its CDR3 amino acid sequence and its V-gene family, and reads without a unique V-gene family were dropped. A later analysis removed 592 highly shared, low-generation-probability nucleotide sequences to deal with suspected cross-contamination and a sequencing artifact. For each public chain, a later analysis derived a clonal expansion index from normalized ranks of inferred template counts within each repertoire. In a later analysis, generation probabilities were computed using a VDJ recombination model fitted to out-of-frame rearrangements, and the results were checked against IGoR. Hypergeometric tests were used in a later analysis to score TCR-TCR, TCR-HLA and TCR-CMV co-occurrence, with a repertoire-size bias correction applied to the TCR pairs. In a later analysis, false discovery rates were estimated by permuting HLA or CMV assignments 20 times. In a later analysis, co-occurring TCRs were grouped using DBSCAN, with TCRdist sequence similarity added in when clustering inside HLA-allele-positive subsets. For co-occurrence clustering, repertoires with fewer than 30,000 or more than 120,000 public chains were excluded, along with several repertoires with anomalous nucleotide sharing. Held by TCRdb, this immuneACCESS table contains in-frame sequences only and omits some clones. Under half of the omission traces to an unresolved V gene where checked; the cause of the rest is unknown. That table gives V, J and clone size, and the DNA gave D and trimming. The sample has about 130,000 clones on record, around 85% of them singletons. Of the sample, less than 7% falls within the top ten clones.

Concerning this clone itself: No cognate antigen has been identified for it. No much larger clonotype is one base removed from it; base qualities were not supplied.

General conclusions and limits of the study: According to a later analysis, TCR association rates differed among HLA loci, with DRB1 alleles showing the most associated TCRs and HLA-C alleles showing the fewest. Only TCR beta chains were sequenced in this cohort, and the absence of alpha or paired-chain data limited detectable features. Across donors, most TCR sequences were observed very rarely, whereas some public TCRs were present in many individuals. In a later genetic analysis, a missense DCLRE1C variant was associated with V-gene and J-gene trimming of TCR beta chains, and the association was replicated in an independent cohort. Because counts were too low, roughly 16 rarely observed V segments, including chromosome 9 orphons, were excluded from the earlier analysis of around 590 of the donors. Immune exposure information for the cohort was limited to CMV serostatus. A later analysis found that most CMV-associated TCR beta chains appeared HLA-restricted, with HLA associations seemingly driven largely by CMV exposure. A later analysis associated roughly 17,000 TCR beta sequences with specific HLA alleles at a false discovery rate of 0.05. Some IMGT-functional V segments, including TRBV6-2 and TRBV6-3, could not be told apart with the 87-base-pair reads, so those segments were excluded. Compared with equally common non-associated chains, HLA-associated TCR beta chains in a later analysis were more clonally expanded and had lower generation probabilities. A further reported finding was that TCR beta sequences accurately predicted the HLA-A and HLA-B alleles for most subjects in the first cohort. A few of the identified cytomegalovirus-associated TCR beta chains were confirmed in vitro to be specific for cytomegalovirus antigens. A later genetic analysis reported fewer N-insertions in productive TCRs among donors in an Asian-associated ancestry cluster than the approximately 700-donor mean. HLA typing was unavailable for some donors at each locus, so association tests used only the typed subset. According to the authors, the approach could potentially be generalized to other disease states and immunological phenotypes. Several of the top co-occurrence clusters appeared to be linked to parvovirus B19, influenza, CMV and Epstein-Barr virus, according to a later analysis. In the study, some 160 TCR beta chains were listed as associated with cytomegalovirus. Linkage disequilibrium might explain the correlated functional status among segregating V segments, but an unknown experimental factor could not be ruled out. The presence/absence analyses assumed that sequencing depth was roughly uniform across donors, and that assumption may not be true. The sequencing pipeline was judged likely to have produced a cluster of highly shared sequence variants as a technical artifact. When HLA alleles, especially DR and DQ, strongly co-occurred, attributing TCR associations to individual alleles was difficult. In an earlier analysis of 587 of the donors, most TCR beta V segments appeared in productive rearrangements about 90% or about 30% of the time, broadly matching IMGT annotations. The classifier was reported to diagnose cytomegalovirus status with high specificity and sensitivity in both the original cohort and the validation cohort.

Recombination connected TRBV9 to TRBJ2-1; 7 nucleotides in the junction match TRBD2. Sequenced: PBMCs. The sequence was collected from a woman aged 25 to 39 in good health and CMV-seropositive. In nucleotides, the sequence is TGTGCCAGCAGCGTAGGACCACGGGGGGCCTACAATGAGCAGTTCTTC. This gives the protein CASSVGPRGAYNEQFF.